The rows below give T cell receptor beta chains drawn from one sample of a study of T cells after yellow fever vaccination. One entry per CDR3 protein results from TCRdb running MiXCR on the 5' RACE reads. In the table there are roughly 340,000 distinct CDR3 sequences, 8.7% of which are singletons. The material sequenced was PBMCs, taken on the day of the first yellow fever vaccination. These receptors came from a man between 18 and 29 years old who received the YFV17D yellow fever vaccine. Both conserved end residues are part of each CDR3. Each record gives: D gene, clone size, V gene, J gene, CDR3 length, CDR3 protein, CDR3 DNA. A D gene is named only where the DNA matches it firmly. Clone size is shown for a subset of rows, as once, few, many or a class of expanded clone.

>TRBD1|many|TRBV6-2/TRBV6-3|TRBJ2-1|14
CASSYAGQVNEQFF
TGTGCCAGCAGTTACGCGGGACAGGTCAATGAGCAGTTCTTC
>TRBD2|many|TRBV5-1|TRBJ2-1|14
CASMSASGEGEQFF
TGCGCCAGCATGTCGGCTAGCGGGGAGGGTGAGCAGTTCTTC
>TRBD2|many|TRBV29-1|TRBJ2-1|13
CSVSSGGPLGQFF
TGCAGCGTGTCTAGCGGGGGGCCCTTAGGGCAGTTCTTC
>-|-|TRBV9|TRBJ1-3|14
CASSVATTGNTIYF
TGTGCCAGCAGCGTAGCGACAACTGGAAACACCATATATTTT
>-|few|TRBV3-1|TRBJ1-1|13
CASSSRRVQEAFF
TGTGCCAGCAGCTCGCGGCGAGTCCAGGAAGCTTTCTTT
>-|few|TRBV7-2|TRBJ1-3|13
CASSPQAGNTIYF
TGTGCCAGCAGCCCCCAAGCTGGAAACACCATATATTTT
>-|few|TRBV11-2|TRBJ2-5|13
CASSMGYQETQYF
TGTGCCAGCAGTATGGGCTATCAAGAGACCCAGTACTTC
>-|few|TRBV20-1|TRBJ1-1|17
CSARDPRDTPENTEAFF
TGCAGTGCTAGAGATCCCAGAGACACTCCTGAGAACACTGAAGCTTTCTTT
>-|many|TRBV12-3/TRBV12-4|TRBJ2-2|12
CASSQGSGELFF
TGTGCCAGCAGCCAGGGGTCCGGGGAGCTGTTTTTT
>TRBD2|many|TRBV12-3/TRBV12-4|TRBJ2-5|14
CASRGAGGLETQYF
TGTGCCAGCAGGGGAGCGGGGGGGCTGGAGACCCAGTACTTC
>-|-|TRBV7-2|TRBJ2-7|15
CASSLRQVRSYEQYF
TGTGCCAGCAGCTTAAGACAGGTACGGTCCTACGAGCAGTACTTC